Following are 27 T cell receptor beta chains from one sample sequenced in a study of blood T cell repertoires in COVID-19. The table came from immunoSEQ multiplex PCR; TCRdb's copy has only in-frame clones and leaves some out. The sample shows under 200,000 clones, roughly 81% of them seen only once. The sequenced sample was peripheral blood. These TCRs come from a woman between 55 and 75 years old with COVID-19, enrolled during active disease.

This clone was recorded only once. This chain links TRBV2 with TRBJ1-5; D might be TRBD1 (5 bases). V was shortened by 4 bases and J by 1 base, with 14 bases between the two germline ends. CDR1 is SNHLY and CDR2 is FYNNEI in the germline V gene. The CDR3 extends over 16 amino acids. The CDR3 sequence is CASSGSQGSSNQPQHF. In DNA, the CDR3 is TGTGCCAGCAGTGGATCCCAGGGAAGCAGCAATCAGCCCCAGCATTTT.

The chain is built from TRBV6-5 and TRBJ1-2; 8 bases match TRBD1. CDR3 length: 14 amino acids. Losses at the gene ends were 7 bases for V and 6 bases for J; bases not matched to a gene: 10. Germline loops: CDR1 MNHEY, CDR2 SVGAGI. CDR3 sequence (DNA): TGTGCCAGCACTGTGACGGACAGGGTGCATGGCTACACCTTC. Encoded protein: CASTVTDRVHGYTF.

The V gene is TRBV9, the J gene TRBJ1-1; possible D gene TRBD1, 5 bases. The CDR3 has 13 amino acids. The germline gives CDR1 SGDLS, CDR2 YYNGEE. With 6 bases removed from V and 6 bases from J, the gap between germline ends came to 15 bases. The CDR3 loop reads CASNPRTGAEAFF. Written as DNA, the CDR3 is TGTGCCAGCAACCCCCGAACGGGGGCTGAAGCTTTCTTT. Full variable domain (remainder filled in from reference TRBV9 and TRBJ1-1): DSGVTQTPKHLITATGQRVTLRCSPRSGDLSVYWYQQSLDQGLQFLIQYYNGEERAKGNILERFSAQQFPDLHSELNLSSLELGDSALYFCASNPRTGAEAFFGQGTRLTVV.

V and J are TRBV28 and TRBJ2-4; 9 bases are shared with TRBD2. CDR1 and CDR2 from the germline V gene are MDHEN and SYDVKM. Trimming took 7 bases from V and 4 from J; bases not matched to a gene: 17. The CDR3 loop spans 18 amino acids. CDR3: CASTSPSPGLATKNIQYF. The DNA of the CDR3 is TGTGCCAGCACGTCCCCCAGCCCGGGACTAGCAACTAAAAACATTCAGTACTTC. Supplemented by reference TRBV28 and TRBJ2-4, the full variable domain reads DVKVTQSSRYLVKRTGEKVFLECVQDMDHENMFWYRQDPGLGLRLIYFSYDVKMKEKGDIPEGYSVSREKKERFSLILESASTNQTSMYLCASTSPSPGLATKNIQYFGAGTRLSVL.

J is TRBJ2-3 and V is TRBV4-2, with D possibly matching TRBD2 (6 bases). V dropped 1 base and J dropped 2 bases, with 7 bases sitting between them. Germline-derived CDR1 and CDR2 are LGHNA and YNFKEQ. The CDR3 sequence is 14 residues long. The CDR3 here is CASSQVADTDTQYF. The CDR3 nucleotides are TGTGCCAGCAGCCAAGTAGCGGACACAGATACGCAGTATTTT.

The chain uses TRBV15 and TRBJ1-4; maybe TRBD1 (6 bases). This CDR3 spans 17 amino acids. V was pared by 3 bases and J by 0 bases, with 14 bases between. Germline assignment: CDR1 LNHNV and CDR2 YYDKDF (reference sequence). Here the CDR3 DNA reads TGTGCCACCAGCAGTAAGGGACAACCTGCAACTAATGAAAAACTGTTTTTT. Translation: CATSSKGQPATNEKLFF. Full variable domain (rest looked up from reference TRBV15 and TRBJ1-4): DAMVIQNPRYQVTQFGKPVTLSCSQTLNHNVMYWYQQKSSQAPKLLFHYYDKDFNNEADTPDNFQSRRPNTSFCFLDIRSPGLGDTAMYLCATSSKGQPATNEKLFFGSGTQLSVL.

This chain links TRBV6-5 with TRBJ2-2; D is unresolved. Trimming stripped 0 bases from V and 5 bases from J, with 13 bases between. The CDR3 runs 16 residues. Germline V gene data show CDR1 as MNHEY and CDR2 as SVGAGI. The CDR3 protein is CASSYSAGLRTGELFF. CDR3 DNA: TGTGCCAGCAGTTACTCCGCAGGTCTTAGGACCGGGGAGCTGTTTTTT.

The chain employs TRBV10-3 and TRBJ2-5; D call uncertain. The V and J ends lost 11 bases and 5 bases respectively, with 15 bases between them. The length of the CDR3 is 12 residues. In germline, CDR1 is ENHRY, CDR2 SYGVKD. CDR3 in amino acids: CASSSVPETQYF. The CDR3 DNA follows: TGTGCCTCCAGTTCCGTGCCGGAGACCCAGTACTTC.

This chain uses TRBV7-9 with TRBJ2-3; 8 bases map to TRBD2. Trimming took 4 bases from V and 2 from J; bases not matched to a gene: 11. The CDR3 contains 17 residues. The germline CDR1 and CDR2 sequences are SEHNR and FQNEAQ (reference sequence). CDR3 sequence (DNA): TGTGCCAGCAGCTATACTACCAACGGGAGGGCCACAGATACGCAGTATTTT. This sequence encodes CASSYTTNGRATDTQYF.

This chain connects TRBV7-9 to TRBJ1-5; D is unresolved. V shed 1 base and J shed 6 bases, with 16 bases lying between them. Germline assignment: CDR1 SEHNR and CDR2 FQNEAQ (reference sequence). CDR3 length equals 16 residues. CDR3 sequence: CASSLVARGKSQPQHF. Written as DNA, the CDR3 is TGTGCCAGCAGCTTAGTGGCCCGCGGGAAGAGTCAGCCCCAGCATTTT.

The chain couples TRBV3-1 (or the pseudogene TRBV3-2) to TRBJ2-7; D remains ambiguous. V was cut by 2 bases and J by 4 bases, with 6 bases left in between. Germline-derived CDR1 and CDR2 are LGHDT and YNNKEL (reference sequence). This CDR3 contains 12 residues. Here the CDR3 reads CASSQRNYEQYF. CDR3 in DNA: TGTGCCAGCAGCCAACGTAATTACGAGCAGTACTTC.

CDR3 sequence reads: CASSLSSGSHYEQFF. The CDR3 bases are TGTGCCAGCAGCTTATCGAGCGGGAGCCATTATGAGCAGTTCTTC. This chain joins TRBV7-3 and TRBJ2-1; 8 nucleotides align to TRBD2. Trimming removed 2 bases from V and 8 bases from J; junction bases left unmatched: 8. Germline V gene data show CDR1 as SGHTA and CDR2 as FQGTGA. CDR3 length: 15 amino acids. The variable domain in full, with the rest retrieved from reference TRBV7-3 and TRBJ2-1, is GAGVSQTPSNKVTEKGKYVELRCDPISGHTALYWYRQSLGQGPEFLIYFQGTGAADDSGLPNDRFFAVRPEGSVSTLKIQRTERGDSAVYLCASSLSSGSHYEQFFGPGTRLTVL.

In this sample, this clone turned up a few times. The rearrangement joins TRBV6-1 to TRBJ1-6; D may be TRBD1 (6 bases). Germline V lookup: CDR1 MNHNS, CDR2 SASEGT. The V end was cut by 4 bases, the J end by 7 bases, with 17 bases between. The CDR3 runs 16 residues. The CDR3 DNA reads TGTGCCAGCAGTGCTACAGGGCCCACTGGGAATTCACCCCTCCACTTT. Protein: CASSATGPTGNSPLHF.

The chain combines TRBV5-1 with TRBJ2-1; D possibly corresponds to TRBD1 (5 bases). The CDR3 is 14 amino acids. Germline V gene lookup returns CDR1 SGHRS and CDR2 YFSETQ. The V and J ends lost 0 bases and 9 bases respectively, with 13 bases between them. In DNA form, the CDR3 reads TGCGCCAGCAGCTTGGTTGGCAGGGCAGGTGAGCAGTTCTTC. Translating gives CASSLVGRAGEQFF.

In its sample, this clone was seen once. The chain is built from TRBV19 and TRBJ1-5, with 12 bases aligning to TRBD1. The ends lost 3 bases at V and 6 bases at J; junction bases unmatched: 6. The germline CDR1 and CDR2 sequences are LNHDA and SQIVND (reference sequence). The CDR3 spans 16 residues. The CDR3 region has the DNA TGTGCCAGTAGTATTTGGGGACAGGGGGCTGGTCAGCCCCAGCATTTT. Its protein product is CASSIWGQGAGQPQHF. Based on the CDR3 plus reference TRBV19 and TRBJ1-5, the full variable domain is DGGITQSPKYLFRKEGQNVTLSCEQNLNHDAMYWYRQDPGQGLRLIYYSQIVNDFQKGDIAEGYSVSREKKESFPLTVTSAQKNPTAFYLCASSIWGQGAGQPQHFGDGTRLSIL.

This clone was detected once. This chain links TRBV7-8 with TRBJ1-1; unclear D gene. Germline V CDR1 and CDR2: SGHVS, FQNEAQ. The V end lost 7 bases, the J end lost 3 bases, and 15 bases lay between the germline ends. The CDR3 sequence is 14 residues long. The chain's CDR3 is CASTPARLDTEAFF. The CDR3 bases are TGTGCCAGCACCCCCGCGAGGCTGGACACTGAAGCTTTCTTT.

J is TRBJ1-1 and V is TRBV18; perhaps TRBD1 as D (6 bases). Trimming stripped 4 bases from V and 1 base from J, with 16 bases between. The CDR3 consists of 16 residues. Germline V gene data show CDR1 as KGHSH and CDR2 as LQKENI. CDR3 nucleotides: TGTGCCAGCTCACTTACAGGAACAGGGTGGAACACTGAAGCTTTCTTT. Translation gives CASSLTGTGWNTEAFF.

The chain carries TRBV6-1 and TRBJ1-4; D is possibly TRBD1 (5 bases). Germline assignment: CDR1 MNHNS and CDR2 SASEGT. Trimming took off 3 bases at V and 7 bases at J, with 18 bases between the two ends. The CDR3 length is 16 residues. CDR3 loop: CASSDPRRVEGEKLFF. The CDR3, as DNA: TGTGCCAGCAGTGACCCCCGCAGGGTGGAAGGTGAAAAACTGTTTTTT.

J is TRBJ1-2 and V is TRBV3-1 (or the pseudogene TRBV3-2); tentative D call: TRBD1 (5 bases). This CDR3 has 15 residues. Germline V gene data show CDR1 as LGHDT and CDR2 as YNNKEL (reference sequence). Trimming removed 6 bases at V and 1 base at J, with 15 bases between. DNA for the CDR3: TGTGCCAGCAGTCTTAATATCGGGGGTAACTATGGCTACACCTTC. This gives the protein CASSLNIGGNYGYTF.

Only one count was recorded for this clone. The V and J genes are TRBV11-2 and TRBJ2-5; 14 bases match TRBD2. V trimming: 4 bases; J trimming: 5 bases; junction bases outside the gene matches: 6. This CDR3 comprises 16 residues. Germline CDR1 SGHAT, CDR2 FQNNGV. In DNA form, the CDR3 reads TGTGCCAGCAGCTCCGGGACTAGCGGGAGAGGGGAGACCCAGTACTTC. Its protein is CASSSGTSGRGETQYF.

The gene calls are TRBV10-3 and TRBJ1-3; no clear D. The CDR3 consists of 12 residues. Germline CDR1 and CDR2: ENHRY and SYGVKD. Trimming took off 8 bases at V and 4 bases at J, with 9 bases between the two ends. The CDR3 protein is CAIDAGGNTIYF. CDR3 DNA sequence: TGTGCCATCGATGCGGGCGGAAACACCATATATTTT.

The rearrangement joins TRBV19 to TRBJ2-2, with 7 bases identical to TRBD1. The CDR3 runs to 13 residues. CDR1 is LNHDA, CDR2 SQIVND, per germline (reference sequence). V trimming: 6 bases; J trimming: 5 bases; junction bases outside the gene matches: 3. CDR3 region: CASRTQGTGELFF. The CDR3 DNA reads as TGTGCCAGTAGAACACAGGGGACCGGGGAGCTGTTTTTT.

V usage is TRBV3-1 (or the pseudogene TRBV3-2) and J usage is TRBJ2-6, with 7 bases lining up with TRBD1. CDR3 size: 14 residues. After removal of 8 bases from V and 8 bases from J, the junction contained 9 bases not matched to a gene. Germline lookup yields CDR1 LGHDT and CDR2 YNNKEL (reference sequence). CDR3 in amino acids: CASGKWTGTNVLTF. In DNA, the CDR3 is TGTGCCAGCGGGAAATGGACAGGTACCAACGTCCTGACTTTC.

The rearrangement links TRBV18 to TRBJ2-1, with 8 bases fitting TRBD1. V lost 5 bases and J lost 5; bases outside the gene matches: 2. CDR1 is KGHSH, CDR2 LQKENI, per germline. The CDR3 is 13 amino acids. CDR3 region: CASSSDRDNEQFF. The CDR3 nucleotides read TGTGCCAGCTCATCGGACAGGGACAATGAGCAGTTCTTC. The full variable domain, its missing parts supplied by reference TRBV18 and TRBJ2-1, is NAGVMQNPRHLVRRRGQEARLRCSPMKGHSHVYWYRQLPEEGLKFMVYLQKENIIDESGMPKERFSAEFPKEGPSILRIQQVVRGDSAAYFCASSSDRDNEQFFGPGTRLTVL.

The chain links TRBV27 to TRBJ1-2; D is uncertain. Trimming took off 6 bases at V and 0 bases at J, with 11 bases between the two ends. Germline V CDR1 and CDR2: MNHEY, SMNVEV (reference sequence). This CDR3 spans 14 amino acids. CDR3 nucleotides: TGTGCCAGCAGCCCCGGACTTCCTAACTATGGCTACACCTTC. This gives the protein CASSPGLPNYGYTF.

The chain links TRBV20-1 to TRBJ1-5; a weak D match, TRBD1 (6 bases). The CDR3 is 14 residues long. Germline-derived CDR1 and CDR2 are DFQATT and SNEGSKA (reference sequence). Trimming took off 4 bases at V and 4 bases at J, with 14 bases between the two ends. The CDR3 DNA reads TGCAGTGCTAATGAAGGGGGAATAAATCAGCCCCAGCATTTT. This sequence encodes CSANEGGINQPQHF.

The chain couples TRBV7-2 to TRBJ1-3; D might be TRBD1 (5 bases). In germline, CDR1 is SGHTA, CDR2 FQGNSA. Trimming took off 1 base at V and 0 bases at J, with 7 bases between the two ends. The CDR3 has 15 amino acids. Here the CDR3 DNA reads TGTGCCAGCAGCTTAGACAGGAGCTCTGGAAACACCATATATTTT. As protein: CASSLDRSSGNTIYF. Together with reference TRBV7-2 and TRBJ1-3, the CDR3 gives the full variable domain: GAGVSQSPSNKVTEKGKDVELRCDPISGHTALYWYRQSLGQGLEFLIYFQGNSAPDKSGLPSDRFSAERTGGSVSTLTIQRTQQEDSAVYLCASSLDRSSGNTIYFGEGSWLTVV.